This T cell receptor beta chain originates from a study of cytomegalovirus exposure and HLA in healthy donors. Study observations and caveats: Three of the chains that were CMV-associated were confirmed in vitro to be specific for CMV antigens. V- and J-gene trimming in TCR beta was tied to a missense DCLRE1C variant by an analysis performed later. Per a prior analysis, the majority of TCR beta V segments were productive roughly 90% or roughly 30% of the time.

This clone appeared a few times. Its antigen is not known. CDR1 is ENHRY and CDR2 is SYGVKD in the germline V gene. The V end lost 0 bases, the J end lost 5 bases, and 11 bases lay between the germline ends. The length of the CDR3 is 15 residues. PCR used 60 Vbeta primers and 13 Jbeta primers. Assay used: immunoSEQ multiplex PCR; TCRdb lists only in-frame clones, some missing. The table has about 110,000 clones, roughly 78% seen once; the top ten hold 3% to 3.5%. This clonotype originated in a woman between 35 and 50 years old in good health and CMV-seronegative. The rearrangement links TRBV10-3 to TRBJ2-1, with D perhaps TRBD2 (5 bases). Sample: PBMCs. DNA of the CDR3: TGTGCCATCAGTGAGTCAAGCGGACTTAACAATGAGCAGTTCTTC. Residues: CAISESSGLNNEQFF.